These 10 T cell receptor beta chains share one sample of origin, sequenced in a study of identical twins. TCRdb re-called the 5' RACE reads with MiXCR, one entry per CDR3 protein. Of under 900,000 distinct CDR3 sequences detected, roughly an eighth appear once; the ten largest clones hold around 1.5%. This sample was shared with a second study, whose subject was yellow fever vaccine responses in identical twins.

Sequenced sample: PBMCs. The receptor set was obtained from a woman under 30 in good health.

This chain uses TRBV20-1 with TRBJ2-4; 9 nucleotides match TRBD1. Germline CDR1 DFQATT, CDR2 SNEGSKA (reference sequence). This CDR3 region has 16 residues. V was clipped by 6 bases and J by 0 bases; unmatched bases: 9. The CDR3 reads CSASPGQGLAKNIQYF. Written as DNA, the CDR3 is TGCAGTGCCTCCCCAGGACAGGGGCTAGCCAAAAACATTCAGTACTTC.

At least ten counts were recorded for this clonotype. The J gene is TRBJ2-5, the V gene TRBV12-3 or TRBV12-4; D may be TRBD1 (6 bases). Trimming stripped 6 bases from V and 0 bases from J, with 11 bases between. The CDR3 runs 14 residues. As DNA, the CDR3 is TGTGCCAGCAGCCCCGGGACAAACCAAGAGACCCAGTACTTC. Amino acids: CASSPGTNQETQYF.

The chain joins TRBV15 to TRBJ2-7; TRBD2 agrees at 10 bases. V was pared by 5 bases and J by 3 bases, with 16 bases of the junction left unmatched. The CDR3 extends over 18 amino acids. CDR1 LNHNV and CDR2 YYDKDF come from the germline V gene (reference sequence). The CDR3 coding sequence is TGTGCCACCAGCCTAGGACCGCTAGCGGGAGTCGGACTCTACGAGCAGTACTTC. This encodes CATSLGPLAGVGLYEQYF.

On this clonotype itself: At one end, the junction sequence differs from germline, possibly due to a read error. This chain connects TRBV5-6 to TRBJ2-1; TRBD2 agrees at 10 bases. The CDR3 contains 17 residues. Germline-derived CDR1 and CDR2 are SGHDT and YYEEEE. CDR3 bases: TGTGCCATCAGCTCCGCGCTTGGACTAGCGGACTACAATGAGCAGTTCTTC. The encoded protein is CAISSALGLADYNEQFF. The full variable domain, its missing parts supplied by reference TRBV5-6 and TRBJ2-1, is DAGVTQSPTHLIKTRGQQVTLRCSPKSGHDTVSWYQQALGQGPQFIFQYYEEEERQRGNFPDRFSGHQFPNYSSELNVNALLLGDSALYLCAISSALGLADYNEQFFGPGTRLTVL.

This clonotype was seen a handful of times. V and J are TRBV29-1 and TRBJ2-3; D remains ambiguous. V gave up 5 bases and J gave up 3 bases, with 6 bases separating them. The CDR3 loop spans 11 amino acids. The germline CDR1 and CDR2 sequences are SQVTM and ANQGSEA. For the CDR3, the DNA is TGCAGCGTTCCCTTTACAGATACGCAGTATTTT. Amino acid sequence: CSVPFTDTQYF.

This clonotype was seen repeatedly, ten times or more. V usage is TRBV25-1 and J usage is TRBJ1-1, with D uncertain. The germline V gene has CDR1 MGHDK and CDR2 SYGVNS. The CDR3 is 13 residues long. The germline V and J ends were trimmed by 1 base and 4 bases, with 7 bases remaining between them. This CDR3 is CASSEFASTEAFF. As DNA, the CDR3 is TGTGCCAGCAGTGAATTCGCAAGCACTGAAGCTTTCTTT.

This clonotype was counted many times. The rearrangement links TRBV3-1 to TRBJ1-2; D is uncertain. V was clipped by 1 base and J by 5 bases, with 8 bases between them. The CDR3 spans 13 residues. The germline gives CDR1 LGHDT, CDR2 YNNKEL (reference sequence). The CDR3 nucleotides read TGTGCCAGCAGCCAAGCTGAGAATTATGGCTACACCTTC. Its translation: CASSQAENYGYTF.

J is TRBJ2-7 and V is TRBV19; TRBD1 matches 9 bases. The CDR3 consists of 14 residues. Losses at the gene ends were 6 bases for V and 1 base for J; bases not matched to a gene: 4. The germline CDR1 and CDR2 sequences are LNHDA and SQIVND (reference sequence). The CDR3 is CASSRDRVSYEQYF. The CDR3, as DNA: TGTGCCAGTAGCCGGGACAGGGTATCCTACGAGCAGTACTTC.

This clonotype showed up just a few times. The chain uses TRBV27 and TRBJ2-5; 7 bases are shared with TRBD2. Trimming removed 0 bases from V and 2 bases from J; junction bases left unmatched: 3. The CDR3 spans 15 residues. Germline V CDR1 and CDR2: MNHEY, SMNVEV (reference sequence). In DNA form, the CDR3 reads TGTGCCAGCAGTTTATCTAGCGGGTCACAAGAGACCCAGTACTTC. This encodes CASSLSSGSQETQYF.

There are a few counts of this clonotype. V usage is TRBV10-3 and J usage is TRBJ2-3, with 7 bases aligning to TRBD2. CDR3 length equals 18 residues. V dropped 2 bases and J dropped 0; count of bases not matched to a gene: 11. Germline-derived CDR1 and CDR2 are ENHRY and SYGVKD. The CDR3: CAISEMASGPTSTDTQYF. The CDR3 DNA reads as TGTGCCATCAGTGAGATGGCTAGCGGACCAACCAGCACAGATACGCAGTATTTT.